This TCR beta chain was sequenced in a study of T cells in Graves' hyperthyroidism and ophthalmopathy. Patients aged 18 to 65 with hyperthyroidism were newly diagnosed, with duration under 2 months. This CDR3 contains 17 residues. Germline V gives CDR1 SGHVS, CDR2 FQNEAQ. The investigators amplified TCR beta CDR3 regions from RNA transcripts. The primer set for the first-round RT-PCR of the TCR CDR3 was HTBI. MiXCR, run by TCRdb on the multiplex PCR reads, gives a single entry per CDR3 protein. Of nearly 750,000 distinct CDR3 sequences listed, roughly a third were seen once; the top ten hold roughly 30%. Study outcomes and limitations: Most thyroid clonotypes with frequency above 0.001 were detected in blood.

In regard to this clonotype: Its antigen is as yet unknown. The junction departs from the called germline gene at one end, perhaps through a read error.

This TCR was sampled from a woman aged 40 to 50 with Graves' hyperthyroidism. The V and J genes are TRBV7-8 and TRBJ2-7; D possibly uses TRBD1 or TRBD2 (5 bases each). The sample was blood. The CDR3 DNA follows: TGCGCCAGCAGCCAACTTCACTCCCGGGACGGATCCTACGAGCAGTACTTC. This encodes CASSQLHSRDGSYEQYF.